This passage covers 21 T cell receptor beta chains from one sample sequenced in a study of cytomegalovirus exposure and HLA in healthy donors. Primers included in the PCR were 60 Vbeta and 13 Jbeta primers. This table comes from immunoSEQ multiplex PCR, and its TCRdb copy is limited to in-frame clones, with some not included. The sample has approximately 190,000 clones, about four fifths seen once. Material: PBMCs. The receptors were gathered from a middle-aged man in good health and CMV-seropositive.

This clone came up once. This chain connects TRBV7-2 to TRBJ1-1, with D unclear. Germline CDR1 is SGHTA and CDR2 is FQGNSA. V dropped 2 bases and J dropped 4 bases, with 11 bases sitting between them. The CDR3 sequence is 14 residues long. CDR3 DNA sequence: TGTGCCAGCAGCTTAAGGTCTCGGGGCACTGAAGCTTTCTTT. Amino acids: CASSLRSRGTEAFF. The full variable domain, with the rest looked up from reference TRBV7-2 and TRBJ1-1, is GAGVSQSPSNKVTEKGKDVELRCDPISGHTALYWYRQSLGQGLEFLIYFQGNSAPDKSGLPSDRFSAERTGGSVSTLTIQRTQQEDSAVYLCASSLRSRGTEAFFGQGTRLTVV.

The rearrangement links TRBV21-1 to TRBJ1-2; the DNA was not compared with TRBD1, the D call given in the table. TRBV21-1 is recorded as a pseudogene. CDR3 length equals 13 residues. The DNA for the CDR3 is TGTGCCAGCAGCAAAGGGGCAGGGAATGGCTACACCTTC. Its translation: CASSKGAGNGYTF.

The chain recombines TRBV19 with TRBJ1-1, with 10 nucleotides matching TRBD1. CDR3 size: 14 residues. CDR1 and CDR2 from the germline V gene are LNHDA and SQIVND (reference sequence). V shed 4 bases, J shed 3 bases, and the junction held 2 bases outside the gene matches. The CDR3 region is CASSTGTGDTEAFF. The CDR3 DNA is TGTGCCAGTAGTACGGGGACAGGGGACACTGAAGCTTTCTTT. The entire variable domain, with the rest obtained from reference TRBV19 and TRBJ1-1, is as follows: DGGITQSPKYLFRKEGQNVTLSCEQNLNHDAMYWYRQDPGQGLRLIYYSQIVNDFQKGDIAEGYSVSREKKESFPLTVTSAQKNPTAFYLCASSTGTGDTEAFFGQGTRLTVV.

This chain connects TRBV5-1 to TRBJ2-1, with 8 bases matching TRBD2. The germline gives CDR1 SGHRS, CDR2 YFSETQ. The CDR3 has 16 amino acids. Trimming removed 0 bases from V and 5 bases from J; junction bases left unmatched: 7. CDR3 DNA: TGCGCCAGCAGCTTGGTGGGCGGGAGGTCCAACAATGAGCAGTTCTTC. It encodes CASSLVGGRSNNEQFF. Supplemented by reference TRBV5-1 and TRBJ2-1, the full variable domain reads KAGVTQTPRYLIKTRGQQVTLSCSPISGHRSVSWYQQTPGQGLQFLFEYFSETQRNKGNFPGRFSGRQFSNSRSEMNVSTLELGDSALYLCASSLVGGRSNNEQFFGPGTRLTVL.

This clone came up once. The CDR3: CASSERGTYEQYF. The CDR3 DNA reads as TGTGCCAGCAGTGAACGAGGAACCTACGAGCAGTACTTC. The rearrangement links TRBV6-1 to TRBJ2-5; unclear D gene. Near its end, the DNA agrees better with TRBJ2-7, so the J call may be wrong. Germline V gene data show CDR1 as MNHNS and CDR2 as SASEGT. There are 13 residues in the CDR3.

This clone was recorded only once. This chain joins TRBV11-2 and TRBJ2-7; the match to TRBD1 covers 12 bases. The CDR3 has 18 amino acids. The germline V gene has CDR1 SGHAT and CDR2 FQNNGV. Trimming removed 3 bases from V and 2 bases from J; junction bases left unmatched: 11. CDR3 sequence: CASSFGLSGTGGAYEQYF. DNA for the CDR3: TGTGCCAGCAGCTTTGGCCTATCCGGGACAGGGGGCGCCTACGAGCAGTACTTC. Full variable domain (missing parts from reference TRBV11-2 and TRBJ2-7): EAGVAQSPRYKIIEKRQSVAFWCNPISGHATLYWYQQILGQGPKLLIQFQNNGVVDDSQLPKDRFSAERLKGVDSTLKIQPAKLEDSAVYLCASSFGLSGTGGAYEQYFGPGTRLTVT.

This chain connects TRBV5-1 to TRBJ2-5; 9 bases map to TRBD1. Germline lookup yields CDR1 SGHRS and CDR2 YFSETQ. The CDR3 length is 15 residues. V lost 6 bases to trimming and J lost 3 bases; unmatched junction nucleotides: 9. CDR3 residues: CASTRTTGGKETQYF. The CDR3 coding sequence is TGCGCCAGCACACGGACTACAGGGGGCAAAGAGACCCAGTACTTC.

The V call is TRBV7-9, the J call TRBJ1-1, with TRBD1 matching 7 bases. Per germline, CDR1 SEHNR and CDR2 FQNEAQ (reference sequence). CDR3 length: 14 residues. The ends lost 4 bases at V and 2 bases at J; junction bases unmatched: 4. The CDR3 sequence is CASSSTGINTEAFF. In nucleotides, the CDR3 is TGTGCCAGCAGCTCGACAGGGATTAACACTGAAGCTTTCTTT.

The chain employs TRBV5-4 and TRBJ1-2; tentatively, D is TRBD1 (5 bases). Trimming removed 4 bases from V and 9 bases from J, with 19 bases in between. The CDR3 is 14 amino acids. The V gene's germline CDR1 is SGHNT and CDR2 YYREEE (reference sequence). DNA for the CDR3: TGTGCCAGCAGCGCCGGGACCGGGGGAAGTAGCTACACCTTC. Amino acids: CASSAGTGGSSYTF.

This CDR3 is CACFSQGGVTYGYTF. CDR3 bases: TGTGCCTGCTTTTCCCAGGGTGGGGTAACTTATGGCTACACCTTC. This chain links TRBV30 with TRBJ1-2, with a possible D match to TRBD1 (5 bases). The germline V and J ends were trimmed by 6 bases and 5 bases, with 22 bases remaining between them. From germline, CDR1 is GTSNPN and CDR2 SVGIG (reference sequence). The CDR3 loop spans 15 amino acids.

This clone was picked up a small number of times. The chain carries TRBV19 and TRBJ2-2; possibly TRBD2 for D (6 bases). The germline V gene has CDR1 LNHDA and CDR2 SQIVND (reference sequence). The CDR3 is made up of 17 amino acids. The V end was cut by 7 bases, the J end by 0 bases, with 18 bases between. The CDR3 protein is CASTNHGWGANTGELFF. The CDR3, as DNA: TGTGCCAGTACCAATCATGGTTGGGGGGCGAACACCGGGGAGCTGTTTTTT.

This clone appeared a single time. This sequence joins TRBV30 and TRBJ2-1; 7 bases are a match to TRBD1. With V trimmed by 4 bases and J by 7 bases, 1 base remained unmatched. Germline assignment: CDR1 GTSNPN and CDR2 SVGIG (reference sequence). The CDR3 has 11 residues. Here the CDR3 DNA reads TGTGCCTGGACACAGGGGAATGAGCAGTTCTTC. It codes for CAWTQGNEQFF.

This chain uses TRBV5-1 with TRBJ2-1, with 8 bases matching TRBD2. Germline V gene sequence: CDR1 SGHRS, CDR2 YFSETQ. The CDR3 consists of 14 residues. V lost 4 bases and J lost 6; bases outside the gene matches: 6. DNA for the CDR3: TGCGCCAGCAGCCGGGGGGGAGAGTCCAATGAGCAGTTCTTC. It translates to CASSRGGESNEQFF.

The gene calls are TRBV28 and TRBJ1-2; perhaps TRBD1 as D (5 bases). V was clipped by 8 bases and J by 4 bases, with 14 bases between them. The CDR3 is 13 amino acids. Germline CDR1 and CDR2: MDHEN and SYDVKM. The CDR3 region has the DNA TGTGCCAGCTCCCCGGCAGGGCCCTATGGCTACACCTTC. Amino acids: CASSPAGPYGYTF.

V usage is TRBV7-2 and J usage is TRBJ2-7; 7 bases are a match to TRBD2. This CDR3 comprises 14 residues. After removal of 5 bases from V and 6 bases from J, the junction contained 10 bases not matched to a gene. In germline, CDR1 is SGHTA, CDR2 FQGNSA. The CDR3 DNA sequence: TGTGCCAGCAGCCCGTGGACTAGGGGAAGCGAGCAGTACTTC. It translates to CASSPWTRGSEQYF.

This chain uses TRBV5-5 with TRBJ2-6; TRBD2 matches at 7 bases. Looked up from germline, CDR1 is SGHKS and CDR2 is YYEKEE (reference sequence). Losses at the gene ends were 0 bases for V and 2 bases for J; bases not matched to a gene: 5. The CDR3 spans 17 residues. For the CDR3, the DNA is TGTGCCAGCAGCTTGGCCTCGGGGAGGGCTGGGGCCAACGTCCTGACTTTC. The encoded protein is CASSLASGRAGANVLTF.

This sequence joins TRBV5-1 and TRBJ1-1; possible D gene TRBD1, 6 bases. Germline CDR1 SGHRS, CDR2 YFSETQ. The CDR3 is 15 residues long. Trimming removed 4 bases at V and 4 bases at J, with 17 bases between. The CDR3 is CASSVGNTGFTEAFF. The DNA for the CDR3 is TGCGCCAGCAGCGTAGGAAATACAGGGTTCACTGAAGCTTTCTTT.

This chain joins TRBV5-1 and TRBJ2-1; D may be TRBD1 (7 bases). Germline V CDR1 and CDR2: SGHRS, YFSETQ. Trimming took 0 bases from V and 5 from J, leaving 12 bases between them. There are 15 residues in the CDR3. Here the CDR3 DNA reads TGCGCCAGCAGCTTGGGACAGGGAGGTCACAATGAGCAGTTCTTC. Translated, it gives CASSLGQGGHNEQFF.

This chain links TRBV19 with TRBJ2-7; 7 bases are a match to TRBD1. Germline V gene lookup returns CDR1 LNHDA and CDR2 SQIVND (reference sequence). V lost 6 bases to trimming and J lost 2 bases; unmatched junction nucleotides: 7. The CDR3 consists of 14 residues. The CDR3, as DNA: TGTGCCAGTAGCCCCGGACAGGCCGCCTACGAGCAGTACTTC. This codes for CASSPGQAAYEQYF.

J is TRBJ2-2 and V is TRBV6-1; D not resolved. The germline V and J ends were trimmed by 1 base and 1 base, with 7 bases remaining between them. The CDR3 covers 15 residues. Germline CDR1 MNHNS, CDR2 SASEGT. CDR3 sequence reads: CASSEGSRNTGELFF. DNA for the CDR3: TGTGCCAGCAGTGAAGGGAGCAGGAACACCGGGGAGCTGTTTTTT.

V gene TRBV9 combines with J gene TRBJ2-3; possible D gene TRBD2, 5 bases. V lost 4 bases, J lost 1 base, and 19 bases lay in between. CDR3 length: 17 amino acids. Germline CDR1 and CDR2: SGDLS and YYNGEE. The CDR3 DNA reads as TGTGCCAGCAGCCCAAGTCAAGGGAGAGGCGGCACAGATACGCAGTATTTT. This encodes CASSPSQGRGGTDTQYF.